What follows are 19 T cell receptor beta chains derived from one specimen sequenced in a study of shared clonotypes between healthy human individuals (TCRdb year 2020). CD8 naive samples consisted of CD45RO-negative cells that were positively selected for CCR7, yielding a CD45RA+CCR7+ population without TemRA cells. Library construction relied on the immunoSEQ multiplex PCR assay. TCRdb stores this immuneACCESS table with in-frame sequences only. Part of the clones is absent; in the studies checked, under half of the shortfall reflects unresolved V genes, and no reason is known for the rest. The sample table holds about 2.1 million clones, of which just under 95% were seen once. The ten largest clones capture around 1.7% of the sample. The sample was naive CD8+ T cells from PBMCs. The intended sense of this specimen's cell subset or site label: CD45RA+CCR7+. These receptors all stem from a man between 18 and 29 years old in good health. Some clones in this sample may be carry-over from other donors' samples.

This clone has just a few counts. The genes are TRBV4-1 and TRBJ1-5; weak D call: TRBD1 (5 bases). The germline V gene encodes CDR1 MGHRA and CDR2 YSYEKL. This CDR3 contains 16 residues. Trimming cost V 4 bases and J 4 bases, with 17 bases left between them. The CDR3 here is CASSPYGTVGNQPQHF. CDR3 coding DNA: TGCGCCAGCAGCCCATACGGGACTGTGGGGAATCAGCCCCAGCATTTT.

The J gene is TRBJ2-2, the V gene TRBV27, with D perhaps given as TRBD1 or TRBD2 (6 bases each). CDR3 length: 15 residues. Trimming left V 6 bases short and J 2 bases short, with 13 bases between. Germline CDR1 and CDR2: MNHEY and SMNVEV (reference sequence). The CDR3 region has the DNA TGTGCCAGCAGCTGGGGGGCACGTAACACCGGGGAGCTGTTTTTT. As protein: CASSWGARNTGELFF.

V gene TRBV27 combines with J gene TRBJ2-1; no clear D. CDR3 length: 14 amino acids. V lost 3 bases and J 14 bases, leaving 20 bases between the germline ends. Per the germline V gene, CDR1 is MNHEY and CDR2 is SMNVEV (reference sequence). CDR3 DNA sequence: TGTGCCAGCAGTTTGTTTAAGTCCGGATTCCCGGAGTTCTTC. As protein: CASSLFKSGFPEFF.

The gene calls are TRBV28 and TRBJ1-2, with D hard to call. The CDR3 spans 13 residues. With 8 bases removed from V and 4 bases from J, the gap between germline ends came to 14 bases. Germline CDR1 reads MDHEN; CDR2 reads SYDVKM. The CDR3 sequence is CASVRNDLYGYTF. The CDR3 DNA follows: TGTGCCAGCGTCAGGAACGACCTCTATGGCTACACCTTC.

The chain employs TRBV29-1 and TRBJ2-7; D possibly corresponds to TRBD1 (6 bases). The V gene's germline CDR1 is SQVTM and CDR2 ANQGSEA. V was cut by 7 bases and J by 4 bases, with 17 bases left in between. CDR3 length equals 13 residues. The CDR3 DNA reads TGCAGCGCTACCTCCGGACAGCCTTACGAGCAGTACTTC. Translation: CSATSGQPYEQYF.

The chain couples TRBV4-1 to TRBJ2-5, with 11 bases identical to TRBD2. Trimming cost V 4 bases and J 3 bases; bases outside gene matches: 10. Germline CDR1 is MGHRA and CDR2 is YSYEKL. The CDR3 has 17 residues. DNA of the CDR3: TGCGCCAGCAGCCGAAAAGCGGGACTAGCGGCGGAAGAGACCCAGTACTTC. This gives the protein CASSRKAGLAAEETQYF.

This chain joins TRBV5-6 and TRBJ2-1; D is perhaps TRBD2 (6 bases). Germline V gene data show CDR1 as SGHDT and CDR2 as YYEEEE. This CDR3 is built from 16 residues. Trimming removed 0 bases from V and 5 bases from J, with 15 bases in between. CDR3 region: CASSLASAGIHNEQFF. The CDR3 nucleotides are TGTGCCAGCAGCTTGGCCTCGGCGGGAATCCACAATGAGCAGTTCTTC.

The chain recombines TRBV29-1 with TRBJ2-7; D call uncertain. V shed 6 bases and J shed 7 bases, with 13 bases lying between them. Germline CDR1 reads SQVTM; CDR2 reads ANQGSEA. This CDR3 contains 11 residues. CDR3 residues: CSVVIEVEQYF. The CDR3 region has the DNA TGCAGCGTAGTTATAGAGGTGGAGCAGTACTTC.

The genes are TRBV7-2 and TRBJ1-2; TRBD1 might be the D (5 bases). Trimming took off 7 bases at V and 5 bases at J, with 17 bases between the two ends. Germline CDR1 is SGHTA and CDR2 is FQGNSA. CDR3 length: 14 residues. CDR3 sequence reads: CASMRRGDWYGYTF. The CDR3 DNA sequence: TGTGCCAGCATGCGTCGGGGGGATTGGTATGGCTACACCTTC.

The chain combines TRBV7-2 with TRBJ2-1; D remains ambiguous. There are 15 residues in the CDR3. CDR1 is SGHTA, CDR2 FQGNSA, per germline. With 1 base removed from V and 6 bases from J, the gap between germline ends came to 13 bases. The CDR3 DNA reads TGTGCCAGCAGCTTAGAAGCGAGGATAACCAATGAGCAGTTCTTC. The encoded protein is CASSLEARITNEQFF.

The chain has TRBV7-9 and TRBJ1-2; 12 positions match TRBD1. The CDR3 length is 15 residues. V lost 5 bases and J lost 7; bases outside the gene matches: 8. Germline loops: CDR1 SEHNR, CDR2 FQNEAQ (reference sequence). CDR3 protein: CASSPPGQGAGGYTF. The CDR3 DNA reads TGTGCCAGCAGCCCCCCGGGACAGGGGGCTGGTGGCTACACCTTC.

This clone was seen once. The gene calls are TRBV25-1 and TRBJ2-6, with a possible D match to TRBD2 (6 bases). Germline values: CDR1 MGHDK, CDR2 SYGVNS. The CDR3 runs 16 residues. Trimming took 5 bases from V and 0 from J, leaving 11 bases between them. CDR3 protein: CASSYPGDSGANVLTF. The CDR3 DNA follows: TGTGCCAGCAGTTATCCGGGGGACTCTGGGGCCAACGTCCTGACTTTC.

The rearrangement joins TRBV9 to TRBJ2-2, with 9 bases aligning to TRBD2. Germline CDR1 reads SGDLS; CDR2 reads YYNGEE. This CDR3 region has 18 residues. The V gene end was trimmed by 1 base and the J gene end by 3 bases; junction bases not matched to a gene: 10. The CDR3 region is CASSVIPPTSGYTGELFF. The CDR3 DNA follows: TGTGCCAGCAGCGTAATCCCGCCTACTAGCGGGTACACCGGGGAGCTGTTTTTT. The full variable domain, completed using reference TRBV9 and TRBJ2-2, is DSGVTQTPKHLITATGQRVTLRCSPRSGDLSVYWYQQSLDQGLQFLIQYYNGEERAKGNILERFSAQQFPDLHSELNLSSLELGDSALYFCASSVIPPTSGYTGELFFGEGSRLTVL.

The V gene is TRBV7-2, the J gene TRBJ2-1; D assignment may be TRBD1 or TRBD2 (5 bases each). Germline assignment: CDR1 SGHTA and CDR2 FQGNSA. This CDR3 has 17 residues. V was clipped by 1 base and J by 1 base, with 14 bases between them. This CDR3 is CASSLVEGRASYNEQFF. The DNA of the CDR3 is TGTGCCAGCAGCTTAGTTGAGGGGAGAGCTTCCTACAATGAGCAGTTCTTC.

V gene TRBV2 combines with J gene TRBJ2-6; 8 bases match TRBD1. The junction had 5 bases not matched to a gene; V was cut back by 6 bases and J by 4 bases. The CDR3 extends over 15 amino acids. The germline gives CDR1 SNHLY, CDR2 FYNNEI. CDR3 sequence reads: CASRGQGAGANVLTF. The CDR3, as DNA: TGTGCCAGCAGAGGGCAGGGGGCCGGGGCCAACGTCCTGACTTTC.

This clone was seen only once. The chain employs TRBV5-4 and TRBJ2-7; 8 positions match TRBD1. The CDR3 runs 13 residues. Germline V gene data show CDR1 as SGHNT and CDR2 as YYREEE (reference sequence). J was trimmed by 10 bases and V by 3 bases; bases with no gene match: 9. CDR3 loop: CASSSIPGQVQYF. The DNA for the CDR3 is TGTGCCAGCAGCTCGATACCGGGACAGGTACAGTACTTC.

This clone appeared a single time. The V call is TRBV27, the J call TRBJ2-7; TRBD2 is a possible D gene (6 bases). The CDR3 spans 15 residues. The germline V gene encodes CDR1 MNHEY and CDR2 SMNVEV (reference sequence). V was trimmed by 0 bases and J by 6 bases, leaving 15 bases between them. CDR3 DNA sequence: TGTGCCAGCAGTTTATCGATGGGGGGTAGTGGCGAGCAGTACTTC. Protein: CASSLSMGGSGEQYF.

The chain employs TRBV7-9 and TRBJ1-2; 8 bases agree with TRBD1. Germline V gene data show CDR1 as SEHNR and CDR2 as FQNEAQ (reference sequence). Trimming at V came to 3 bases and at J to 6 bases, leaving 15 bases not matched to a gene. The CDR3 totals 17 residues. Here the CDR3 reads CASSFIQGQVIDDGYTF. The CDR3 DNA reads as TGTGCCAGCAGCTTTATACAGGGACAGGTGATCGACGATGGCTACACCTTC.

This clone was seen once. The chain carries TRBV27 and TRBJ2-1; TRBD2 is a possible D gene (6 bases). Germline CDR1 MNHEY, CDR2 SMNVEV (reference sequence). CDR3 length equals 16 residues. V was pared by 4 bases and J by 7 bases, with 20 bases between. This CDR3 is CASSSPTSRGENEQFF. The DNA for the CDR3 is TGTGCCAGCAGTTCCCCGACTTCGCGGGGAGAGAATGAGCAGTTCTTC.